The TCR beta chain described here comes from a study of T cells after yellow fever vaccination. Study context: SMART-Seq v4 Ultra Low Input prepared the low-cell-number fractions.

Study observations and caveats: Of the clonotypes, a small share occurred in both CD4 and CD8 compartments. Once the booster was given, most primary-vaccination clones reappeared, at around 95% for CD4 and 88% for CD8.

Germline CDR1 is LGHDT and CDR2 is YNNKEL (reference sequence). The CDR3 sequence is 14 residues long. With 4 bases removed from V and 8 bases from J, the gap between germline ends came to 18 bases. For this clonotype: Its antigen is still unknown.

In TCRdb, the 5' RACE reads were re-called with MiXCR into one record per CDR3 protein. The sample lists some 290,000 distinct CDR3 sequences, over 8.5% occurring once. The material was CD4+ T cells sorted from PBMCs, obtained 45 days after the yellow fever booster vaccination. This chain uses TRBV3-1 with TRBJ2-7; possibly TRBD2 for D (6 bases). The clonotype was recovered from a young man who received the YFV17D yellow fever vaccine. The CDR3 DNA reads TGTGCCAGCAGCCTGCAGGGCGGGGCCCCCCAGCAGTACTTC. Translating gives CASSLQGGAPQQYF.